This T cell receptor beta chain was sequenced for a study of T-cell reconstitution after alpha-beta-depleted transplantation in children (dated by TCRdb to about 2016). Notes on the research overall: The study quantitatively tracked T-cell immune reconstitution after TCRalphabeta/CD19-depleted allogeneic hematopoietic cell transplantation in children using TCR repertoire profiling. Paper-wide results and their limitations: Over the following months the frequencies of hyperexpanded clones went down, and after one year T-cell counts and TCRbeta diversity were mostly credited to newly produced T cells. The high TCRbeta diversity at day 60 in some patients was ascribed to recipient T cells and intrathymic progenitors that had survived conditioning. Apparently early alphabetaT-cell count recovery about two months after transplant reportedly relied on only several hundred rapidly expanded clones derived from non-depleted graft cells.

Comment on this clonotype: Its cognate antigen has yet to be identified. Per-nucleotide qualities are absent, and no much larger clonotype sits a single base away.

Receptor amplification or capture employed PCR. For sequencing, an Illumina HiSeq 2500 was employed. TCR libraries were prepared with molecular barcoding, using unique molecular identifiers to normalize TCRbeta repertoire quantification. TCRdb reprocessed the public reads (quality trimming at Q25 with fastp, clone calling with MiXCR) and kept in-frame beta chains. Entries are consolidated by CDR3 protein sequence, retaining the most common genes and DNA. The sample contains under 100,000 distinct CDR3 sequences, around 16% of them found a single time. The ten largest clonotypes hold around 20% of the sample. The treatment or condition label for this specimen denotes: allogeneic hematopoietic cell transplantation with graft depleted of TCRalphabeta T cells and CD19 B cells. The children who served as transplant recipients had been given grafts of TCRalphabeta/CD19-depleted allogeneic hematopoietic cells.

The source of this sequence is a male patient aged 2 to 9 who had a stem cell transplant for acute lymphoblastic leukemia, so the T cells may come from the graft donor. Sequencing was performed on PBMCs, mostly from graft donor cells, taken 180 days after TCRalphabeta/CD19-depleted stem cell transplant.

The DNA is TGTGCCAGCAGTTTGGTAGACAGGGGATCCTACGAGCAGTACTTC. Translated, it gives CASSLVDRGSYEQYF. The chain is made from TRBV27 and TRBJ2-7; TRBD1 fits 8 bases in the junction. The junction shows trimming of 3 bases on V and 1 base on J, and the gene matches do not reach 5 bases of it. Inclusive of the bounding cysteine and phenylalanine, the CDR3 is 15 residues long. Just the 45-base CDR3 DNA is kept, in frame starting at base 1. CDR1 and CDR2, looked up from the germline V gene (reference sequence), are MNHEY and SMNVEV.